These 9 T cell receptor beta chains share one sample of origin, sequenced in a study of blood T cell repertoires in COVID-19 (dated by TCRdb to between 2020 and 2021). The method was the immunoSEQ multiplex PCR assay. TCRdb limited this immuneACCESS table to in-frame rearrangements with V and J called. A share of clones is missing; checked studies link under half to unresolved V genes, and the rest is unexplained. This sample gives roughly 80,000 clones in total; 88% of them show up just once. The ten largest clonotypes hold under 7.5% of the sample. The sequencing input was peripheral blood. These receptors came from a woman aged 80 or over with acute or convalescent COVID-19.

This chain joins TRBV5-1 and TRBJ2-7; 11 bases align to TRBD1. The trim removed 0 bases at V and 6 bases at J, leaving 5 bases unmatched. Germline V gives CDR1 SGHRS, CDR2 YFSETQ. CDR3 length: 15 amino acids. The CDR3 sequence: CASSLGTGGESEQYF. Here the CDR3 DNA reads TGCGCCAGCAGCTTGGGGACAGGGGGCGAAAGCGAGCAGTACTTC.

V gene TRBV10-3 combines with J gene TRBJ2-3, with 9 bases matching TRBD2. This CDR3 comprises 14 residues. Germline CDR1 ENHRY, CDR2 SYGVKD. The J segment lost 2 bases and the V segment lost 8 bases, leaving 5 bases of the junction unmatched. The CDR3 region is CAISASGATDTQYF. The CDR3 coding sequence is TGTGCCATCTCGGCTAGCGGGGCCACAGATACGCAGTATTTT.

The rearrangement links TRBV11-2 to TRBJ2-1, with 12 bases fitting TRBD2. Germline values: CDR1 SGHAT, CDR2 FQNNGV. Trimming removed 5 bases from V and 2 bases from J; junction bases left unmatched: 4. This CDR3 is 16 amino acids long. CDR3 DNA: TGTGCCAGCAGCCTTCGACTAGCGGGGGCCTACAATGAGCAGTTCTTC. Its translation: CASSLRLAGAYNEQFF.

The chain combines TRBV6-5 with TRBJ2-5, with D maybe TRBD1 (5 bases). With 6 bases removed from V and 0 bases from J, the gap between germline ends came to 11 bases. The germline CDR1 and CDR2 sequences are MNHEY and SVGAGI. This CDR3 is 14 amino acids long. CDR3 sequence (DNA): TGTGCCAGCAGGGTGGACACAAACCAAGAGACCCAGTACTTC. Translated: CASRVDTNQETQYF.

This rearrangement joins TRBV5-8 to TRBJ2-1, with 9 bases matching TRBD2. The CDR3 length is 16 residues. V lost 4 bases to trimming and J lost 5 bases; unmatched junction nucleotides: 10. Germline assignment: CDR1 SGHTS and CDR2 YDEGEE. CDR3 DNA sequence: TGTGCCAGCAGCCCAGGGACTAGCCTACGCGACAATGAGCAGTTCTTC. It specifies CASSPGTSLRDNEQFF.

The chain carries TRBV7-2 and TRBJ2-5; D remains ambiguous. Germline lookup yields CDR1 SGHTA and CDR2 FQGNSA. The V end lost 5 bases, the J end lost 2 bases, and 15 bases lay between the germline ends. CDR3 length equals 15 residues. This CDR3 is CASSLETGRQETQYF. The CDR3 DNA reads TGTGCCAGCAGCCTGGAGACCGGAAGGCAAGAGACCCAGTACTTC. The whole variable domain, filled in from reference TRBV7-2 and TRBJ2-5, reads GAGVSQSPSNKVTEKGKDVELRCDPISGHTALYWYRQSLGQGLEFLIYFQGNSAPDKSGLPSDRFSAERTGGSVSTLTIQRTQQEDSAVYLCASSLETGRQETQYFGPGTRLLVL.

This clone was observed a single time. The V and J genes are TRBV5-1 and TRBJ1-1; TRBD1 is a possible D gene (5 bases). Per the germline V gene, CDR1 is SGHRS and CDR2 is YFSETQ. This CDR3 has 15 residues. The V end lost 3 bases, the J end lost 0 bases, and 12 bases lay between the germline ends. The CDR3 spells CASSYDAGVNTEAFF. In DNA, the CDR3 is TGCGCCAGCAGCTACGACGCGGGGGTGAACACTGAAGCTTTCTTT.

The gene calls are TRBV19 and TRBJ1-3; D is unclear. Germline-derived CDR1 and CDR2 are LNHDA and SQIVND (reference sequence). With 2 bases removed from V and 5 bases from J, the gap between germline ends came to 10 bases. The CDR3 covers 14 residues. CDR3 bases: TGTGCCAGTAGTATACTTTCGGGTCGAAACACCATATATTTT. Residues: CASSILSGRNTIYF.

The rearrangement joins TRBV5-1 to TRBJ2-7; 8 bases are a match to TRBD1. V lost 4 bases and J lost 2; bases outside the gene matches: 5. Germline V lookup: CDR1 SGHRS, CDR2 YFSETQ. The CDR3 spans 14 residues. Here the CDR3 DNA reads TGCGCCAGCAGCCCTGGACAGGGCCCCTACGAGCAGTACTTC. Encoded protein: CASSPGQGPYEQYF. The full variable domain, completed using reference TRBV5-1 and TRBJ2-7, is KAGVTQTPRYLIKTRGQQVTLSCSPISGHRSVSWYQQTPGQGLQFLFEYFSETQRNKGNFPGRFSGRQFSNSRSEMNVSTLELGDSALYLCASSPGQGPYEQYFGPGTRLTVT.